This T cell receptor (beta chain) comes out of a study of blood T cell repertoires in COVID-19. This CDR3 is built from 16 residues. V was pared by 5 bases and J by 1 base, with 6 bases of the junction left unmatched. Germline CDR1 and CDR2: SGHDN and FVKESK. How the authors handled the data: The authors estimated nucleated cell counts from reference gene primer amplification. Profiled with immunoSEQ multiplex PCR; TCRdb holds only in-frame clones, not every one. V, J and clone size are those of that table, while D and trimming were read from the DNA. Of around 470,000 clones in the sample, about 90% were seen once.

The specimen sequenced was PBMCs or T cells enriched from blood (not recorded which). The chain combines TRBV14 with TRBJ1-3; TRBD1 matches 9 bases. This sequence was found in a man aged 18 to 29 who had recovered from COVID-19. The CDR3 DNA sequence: TGTGCCAGCAGCGCTCACAGGGGGCAATCTGGAAACACCATATATTTT. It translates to CASSAHRGQSGNTIYF.